This TCR beta chain comes out of a study of siplizumab effects on memory and regulatory T cells. Study findings and constraints: Memory cells seemed less diverse than naive T cells, which also seemed major contributors to the alloresponse. Alloreactive sequences traceable to unstimulated CD4+ memory cells were significantly reduced by siplizumab.

About this clone: The target antigen is unknown.

Trimming took off 1 base at V and 5 bases at J, with 12 bases between the two ends. The CDR3 runs 15 residues. Per germline, CDR1 MNHEY and CDR2 SMNVEV (reference sequence). Some clones are missing from TCRdb's copy, which holds only in-frame ones; the method was immunoSEQ multiplex PCR. The sample has some 100,000 clones, over 95% seen once. Sequenced input: naive CD4+ T cells sorted from blood. The source is a human donor in good health. This chain joins TRBV27 and TRBJ1-5; D call uncertain. The CDR3 reads CASSLLGRNDQPQHF. The CDR3 coding sequence is TGTGCCAGCAGTTTATTAGGACGGAACGATCAGCCCCAGCATTTT.